The T cell receptor beta chain under discussion was sequenced for a study of blood T cell repertoires in COVID-19. Study as a whole: The samples span acute and convalescent COVID-19 from the United States, Italy and Spain. From T cells, B-cell-depleted T cells, or PBMCs came the material, which was cDNA or gDNA.

Original analysis: Amplified reference gene primers provided the basis for estimating nucleated cell counts. Libraries were prepared by immunoSEQ multiplex PCR; TCRdb keeps only in-frame clonotypes and omits some of them. The DNA was the basis for D and trimming; V, J and clone size are from that table. This sample has 95,000 to 100,000 clones; more than 80% occur once, and the top ten carry roughly 24%. The clonotype comes from a human donor in a cohort sampled during active COVID-19. The sample was peripheral blood.

Here the CDR3 DNA reads TGTGCCAGCAGCTTAAAAAAGGGAACAGGGAGTGGCTACACCTTC. Its protein product is CASSLKKGTGSGYTF. The chain carries TRBV7-3 and TRBJ1-2; TRBD1 is a possible D gene (6 bases). The germline gives CDR1 SGHTA, CDR2 FQGTGA. CDR3 length equals 15 residues. Trimming stripped 1 base from V and 7 bases from J, with 16 bases between.